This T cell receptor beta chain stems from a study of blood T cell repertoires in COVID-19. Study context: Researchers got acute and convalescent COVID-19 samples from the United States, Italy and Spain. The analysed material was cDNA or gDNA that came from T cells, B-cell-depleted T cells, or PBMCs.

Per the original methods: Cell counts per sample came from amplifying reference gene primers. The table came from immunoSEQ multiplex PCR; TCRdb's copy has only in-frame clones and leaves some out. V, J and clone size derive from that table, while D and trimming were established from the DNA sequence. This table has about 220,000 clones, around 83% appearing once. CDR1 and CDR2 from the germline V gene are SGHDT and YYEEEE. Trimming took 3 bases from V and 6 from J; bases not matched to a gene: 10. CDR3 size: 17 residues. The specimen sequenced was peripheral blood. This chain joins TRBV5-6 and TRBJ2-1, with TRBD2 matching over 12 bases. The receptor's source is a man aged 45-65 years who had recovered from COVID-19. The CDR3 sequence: CASSSLAGGTLGNEQFF. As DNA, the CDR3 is TGTGCCAGCAGCTCTCTAGCGGGAGGGACCCTGGGCAATGAGCAGTTCTTC.